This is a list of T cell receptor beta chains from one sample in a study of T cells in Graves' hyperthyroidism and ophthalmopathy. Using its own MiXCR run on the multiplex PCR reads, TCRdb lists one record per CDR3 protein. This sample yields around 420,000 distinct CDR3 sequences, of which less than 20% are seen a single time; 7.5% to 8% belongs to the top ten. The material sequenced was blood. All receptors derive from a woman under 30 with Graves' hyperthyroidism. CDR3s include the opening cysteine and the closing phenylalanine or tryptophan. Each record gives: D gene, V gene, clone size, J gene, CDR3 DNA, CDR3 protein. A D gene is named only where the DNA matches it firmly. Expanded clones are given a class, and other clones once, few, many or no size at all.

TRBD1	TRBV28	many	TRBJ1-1	TGTGCCAGCAGCCTCATCGGACAGGGAGCCACTGAAGCTTTCTTT	CASSLIGQGATEAFF
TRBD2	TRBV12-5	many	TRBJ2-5	TGTGCTAGTGCCGCCCCGACTAGCGGGAGCGAGACCCAGTACTTC	CASAAPTSGSETQYF
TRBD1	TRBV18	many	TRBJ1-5	TGTGCCAGCTCACCAGAGGGACAGTACAATCAGCCCCAGCATTTT	CASSPEGQYNQPQHF
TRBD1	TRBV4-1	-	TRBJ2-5	TGCGCCAGCAGCCCACAGGGGGCAGTACAAGAGACCCAGTACTTC	CASSPQGAVQETQYF
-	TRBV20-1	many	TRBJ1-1	TGCAGTGCTCCCCGGGACGGCCCGAACACTGAAGCTTTCTTT	CSAPRDGPNTEAFF
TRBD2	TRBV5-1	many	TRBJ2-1	TGCGCCAGCAGCTTGGGTGCTAGCGGGTCGGATGAGCAGTTCTTC	CASSLGASGSDEQFF
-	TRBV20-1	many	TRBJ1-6	TGCAGTGCTAGCGTGGGGGAGGATTCACCCCTCCACTTT	CSASVGEDSPLHF
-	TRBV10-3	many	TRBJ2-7	TGTGCCATCAGTGAGTCGAAGACTGAGTCCTACGAGCAGTACTTC	CAISESKTESYEQYF
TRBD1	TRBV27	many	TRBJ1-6	TGTGCCAGCGCCAAAGGGGGACAGGGCTTTTCACCCCTCCACTTT	CASAKGGQGFSPLHF
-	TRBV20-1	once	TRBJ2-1	TGCAGTGCTAGAGACGTTCTAGCCCACGCCTACAATGAGCAGTTCTTC	CSARDVLAHAYNEQFF
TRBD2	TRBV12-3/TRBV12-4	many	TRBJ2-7	TGTGCCAGCAGTAACGGACTAGCGGCCTACGAGCAGTACTTC	CASSNGLAAYEQYF
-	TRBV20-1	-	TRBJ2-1	TGCAGTGCTAGAGGGCCCGGGGCAGGGATGGGCTACAATGAGCAGTTCTTC	CSARGPGAGMGYNEQFF
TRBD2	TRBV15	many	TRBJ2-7	TGTGCCACCAGCAGACTAGCGGACTCCTACGAGCAGTACTTC	CATSRLADSYEQYF
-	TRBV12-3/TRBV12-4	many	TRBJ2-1	TGTGCCAGTGGGAGAGACAGTTTAAGCTGGGGTGAGCAGTTCTTC	CASGRDSLSWGEQFF
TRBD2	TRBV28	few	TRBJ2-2	TGTGCCAGCAGTTCCCCTAGCGGGGGGACCACCGGGGAGCTGTTTTTT	CASSSPSGGTTGELFF
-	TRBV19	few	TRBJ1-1	TGTGCCAGTAGTCCACTTGGGTACAGAACGAACACTGAAGCTTTCTTT	CASSPLGYRTNTEAFF
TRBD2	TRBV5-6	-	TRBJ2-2	TGTGCCAGCAGCCGCCGTGGGAGCGGGGGGAACACCGGGGAGCTGTTTTTT	CASSRRGSGGNTGELFF
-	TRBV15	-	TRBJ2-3	TGTGCCACCAGCAGGAGAACGACCTCAATCGGCTCTGATACGCAGTATTTT	CATSRRTTSIGSDTQYF
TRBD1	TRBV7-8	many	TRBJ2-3	TGTGCCAGCAGCTCACAGGGGGTGACAGATACGCAGTATTTT	CASSSQGVTDTQYF
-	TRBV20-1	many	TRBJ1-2	TGCAGTGCTAGACCTAGGGTGGGGATGGGCCTTGGCTACACCTTC	CSARPRVGMGLGYTF
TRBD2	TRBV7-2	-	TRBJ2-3	TGTGCCAGCAGCTTACCATGGGGGAGGGCAAGCACAGATACGCAGTATTTT	CASSLPWGRASTDTQYF
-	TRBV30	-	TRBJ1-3	TGTGCCTGGAGCAAGTTCTCTGGAAACACCATATATTTT	CAWSKFSGNTIYF
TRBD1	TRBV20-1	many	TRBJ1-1	TGCAGTGCTAGTGAGCCCAGGACAGGGGAAACTGAAGCTTTCTTT	CSASEPRTGETEAFF
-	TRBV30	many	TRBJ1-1	TGTGCCTGGAGTATTCCAGGTGGAGCTTTCTTT	CAWSIPGGAFF
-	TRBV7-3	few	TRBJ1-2	TGTGCCAGCAGCTCGGGATCCCCGGACGTATATGGCTACACCTTC	CASSSGSPDVYGYTF
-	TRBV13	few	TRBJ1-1	TGTGCCAGCAGCTTAAGGACAGATTACATGAACACTGAAGCTTTCTTT	CASSLRTDYMNTEAFF
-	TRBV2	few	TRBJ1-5	TGTGCCAGCAGTGACTGGGGGATCAATCAGCCCCAGCATTTT	CASSDWGINQPQHF
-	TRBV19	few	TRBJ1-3	TGTGCCAGTAGTATAGCAGAAGGAAACACCATATATTTT	CASSIAEGNTIYF
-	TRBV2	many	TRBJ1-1	TGTGCCAGCTTTGGACGCCCGATGAACACTGAAGCTTTCTTT	CASFGRPMNTEAFF
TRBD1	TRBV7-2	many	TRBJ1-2	TGTGCCAGCAGCCCGACAGGGGTTTTCAATGGCTACACCTTC	CASSPTGVFNGYTF
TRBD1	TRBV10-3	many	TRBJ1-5	TGTGCCATCAAACAGGGGTTAGGGCAGCCCCAGCATTTT	CAIKQGLGQPQHF
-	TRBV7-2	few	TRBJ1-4	TGTGCCAGCAGTTTCAAAGATAATGAAAAACTGTTTTTT	CASSFKDNEKLFF
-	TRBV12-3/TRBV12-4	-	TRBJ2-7	TGTGCCAGGAGTCTCCCCCTGGGCGAGCAGTACTTC	CARSLPLGEQYF
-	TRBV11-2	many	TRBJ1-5	TGTGCCAGCAGCTTTAGTAGCAATCAGCCCCAGCATTTT	CASSFSSNQPQHF
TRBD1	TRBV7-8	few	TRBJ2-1	TGTGCCAGCAGCTTAGAACGGGGACAGGCCTACAATGAGCAGTTCTTC	CASSLERGQAYNEQFF
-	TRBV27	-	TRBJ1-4	TGTGCCAGCAGTCCAGAGGGGACTTTGGGTGAAAAACTGTTTTTT	CASSPEGTLGEKLFF
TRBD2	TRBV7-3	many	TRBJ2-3	TGTGCCAGCAGCCCCTCCCTAGCGGGGGGGCCAGATACGCAGTATTTT	CASSPSLAGGPDTQYF
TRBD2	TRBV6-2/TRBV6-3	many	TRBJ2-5	TGTGCCAGCAGTGGGACTAGCGGATACCAAGAGACCCAGTACTTC	CASSGTSGYQETQYF
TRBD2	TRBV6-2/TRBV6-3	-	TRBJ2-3	TGTGCCAGCATTAAAAGCGGGGGGGCCACAGATACGCAGTATTTT	CASIKSGGATDTQYF
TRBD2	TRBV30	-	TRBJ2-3	TGTGCCTGGAGTTTTGGAGCGGGATCGACTAGCACAGATACGCAGTATTTT	CAWSFGAGSTSTDTQYF
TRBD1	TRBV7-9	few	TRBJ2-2	TGTGCCAGCAGCTTAGTAGGGACAGGAGAAATCGGGGAGCTGTTTTTT	CASSLVGTGEIGELFF
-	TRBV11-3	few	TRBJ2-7	TGTGCCAGCAGCTTAAGGGATTACCACTCCTACGAGCAGTACTTC	CASSLRDYHSYEQYF
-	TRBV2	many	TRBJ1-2	TGTGCCAGCAGTACGCCAGTAGACACCTTC	CASSTPVDTF
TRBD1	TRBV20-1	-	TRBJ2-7	TGCAGTGCTAGGCTTCTGTCGGACAGGGACAGGTTCTCCTACGAGCAGTACTTC	CSARLLSDRDRFSYEQYF
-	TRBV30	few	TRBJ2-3	TGTGCCTGGATTTCCCGGGACCCCGTCGATACGCAGTATTTT	CAWISRDPVDTQYF
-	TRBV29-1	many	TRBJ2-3	TGCAGCGTTGTGCGGACCGGCACAGATACGCAGTATTTT	CSVVRTGTDTQYF
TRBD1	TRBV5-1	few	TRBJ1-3	TGCGCCAGCAGATACGACAGGGACTCTGGAAACACCATATATTTT	CASRYDRDSGNTIYF
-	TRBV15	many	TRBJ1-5	TGTGCCACCAGCAGATATAAACACTATTCTAGCAATCAGCCCCAGCATTTT	CATSRYKHYSSNQPQHF
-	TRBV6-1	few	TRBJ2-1	TGTGCCAGCAGTGATCGGGCAGGTGATGAGCAGTTCTTC	CASSDRAGDEQFF
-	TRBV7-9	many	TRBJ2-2	TGTGCCAGCAGCTTAGCGAGGGAGACATTAGGCACCGGGGAGCTGTTTTTT	CASSLARETLGTGELFF
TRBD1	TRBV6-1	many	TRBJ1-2	TGTGCCAGCAGCTCCGGGACAGGGGCGTACTGGGGCTACACCTTC	CASSSGTGAYWGYTF
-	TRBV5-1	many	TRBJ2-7	TGCGCCAGCAGCTTGGCCCCGCCTGCGAGCTCCTACGAGCAGTACTTC	CASSLAPPASSYEQYF
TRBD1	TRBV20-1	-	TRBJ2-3	TGCAGTGCTAGAGCCGGGACAGGGTACACAGATACGCAGTATTTT	CSARAGTGYTDTQYF
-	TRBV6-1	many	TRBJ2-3	TGTGCCAGCAGTGTATCCCCAGGCGATACGCAGTATTTT	CASSVSPGDTQYF
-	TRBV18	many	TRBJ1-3	TGTGCCAGCTCACCGGAACGAGGGAACACCATATATTTT	CASSPERGNTIYF
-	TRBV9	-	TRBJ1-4	TGTGCCAGCAGCGTAGAGGGGAGCACTAATGAAAAACTGTTTTTT	CASSVEGSTNEKLFF
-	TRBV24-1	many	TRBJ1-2	TGTGCCACCAGTGATTTGAGGCAGGGCTATGGCTACACCTTC	CATSDLRQGYGYTF
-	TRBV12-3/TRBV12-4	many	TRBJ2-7	TGTGCCAGCAGTTTATACGGGAAGGGGGAGCAGTACTTC	CASSLYGKGEQYF
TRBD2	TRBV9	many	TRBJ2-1	TGTGCCAGCAGCGCAGGTGGGACTAGACCTGGCATTGAGCAGTTCTTC	CASSAGGTRPGIEQFF
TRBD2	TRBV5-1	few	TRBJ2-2	TGCGCCAGCAGCTCGTCCGCCGGGACTAGGGTGTTTGCGGAGCTGTTTTTT	CASSSSAGTRVFAELFF